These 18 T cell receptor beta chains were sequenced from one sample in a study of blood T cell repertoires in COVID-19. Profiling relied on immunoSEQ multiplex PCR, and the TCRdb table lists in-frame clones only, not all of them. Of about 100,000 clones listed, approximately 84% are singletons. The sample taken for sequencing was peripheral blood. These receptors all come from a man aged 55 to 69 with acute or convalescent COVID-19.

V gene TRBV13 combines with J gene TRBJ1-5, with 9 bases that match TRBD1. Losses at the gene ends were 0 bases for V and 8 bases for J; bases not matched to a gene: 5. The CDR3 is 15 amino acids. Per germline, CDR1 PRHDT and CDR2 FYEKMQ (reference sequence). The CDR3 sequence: CASSLGRDRVKPQHF. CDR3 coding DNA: TGTGCCAGCAGCTTAGGCCGGGACAGGGTGAAGCCCCAGCATTTT. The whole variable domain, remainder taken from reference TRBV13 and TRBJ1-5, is AAGVIQSPRHLIKEKRETATLKCYPIPRHDTVYWYQQGPGQDPQFLISFYEKMQSDKGSIPDRFSAQQFSDYHSELNMSSLELGDSALYFCASSLGRDRVKPQHFGDGTRLSIL.

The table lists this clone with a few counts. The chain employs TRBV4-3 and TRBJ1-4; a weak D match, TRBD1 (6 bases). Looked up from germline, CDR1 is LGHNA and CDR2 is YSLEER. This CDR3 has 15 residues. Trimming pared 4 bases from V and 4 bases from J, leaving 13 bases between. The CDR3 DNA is TGCGCCAGCAGCCGACTGACAGGCGGTAATGAAAAACTGTTTTTT. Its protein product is CASSRLTGGNEKLFF.

The CDR3 DNA reads TGTGCCAGTAGTAAGGGGGTGATTTCCTCCTACGAGCAGTACTTC. Protein sequence: CASSKGVISSYEQYF. The genes are TRBV19 and TRBJ2-7, with a tentative D call TRBD1 (6 bases). There are 15 residues in the CDR3. CDR1 and CDR2 (germline): LNHDA, SQIVND (reference sequence). Trimming took off 4 bases at V and 0 bases at J, with 13 bases between the two ends. Based on the CDR3 plus reference TRBV19 and TRBJ2-7, the full variable domain is DGGITQSPKYLFRKEGQNVTLSCEQNLNHDAMYWYRQDPGQGLRLIYYSQIVNDFQKGDIAEGYSVSREKKESFPLTVTSAQKNPTAFYLCASSKGVISSYEQYFGPGTRLTVT.

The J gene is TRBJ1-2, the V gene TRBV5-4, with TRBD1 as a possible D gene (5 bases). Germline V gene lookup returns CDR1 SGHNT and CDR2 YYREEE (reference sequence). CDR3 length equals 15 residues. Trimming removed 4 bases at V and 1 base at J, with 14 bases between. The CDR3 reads CASSPVGQGNYGYTF. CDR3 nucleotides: TGTGCCAGCAGCCCGGTCGGTCAGGGTAACTATGGCTACACCTTC.

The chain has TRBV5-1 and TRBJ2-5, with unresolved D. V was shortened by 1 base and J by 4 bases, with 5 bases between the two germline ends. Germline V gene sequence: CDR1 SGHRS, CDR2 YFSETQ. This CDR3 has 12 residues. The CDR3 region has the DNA TGCGCCAGCAGCTTGTTCGGAGAGACCCAGTACTTC. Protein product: CASSLFGETQYF.

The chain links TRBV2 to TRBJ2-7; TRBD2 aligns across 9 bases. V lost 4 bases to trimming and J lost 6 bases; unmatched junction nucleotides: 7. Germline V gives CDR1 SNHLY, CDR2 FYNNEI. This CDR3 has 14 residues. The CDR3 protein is CASSVGLAGTEQYF. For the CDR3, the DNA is TGTGCCAGCAGTGTAGGGCTAGCGGGAACCGAGCAGTACTTC.

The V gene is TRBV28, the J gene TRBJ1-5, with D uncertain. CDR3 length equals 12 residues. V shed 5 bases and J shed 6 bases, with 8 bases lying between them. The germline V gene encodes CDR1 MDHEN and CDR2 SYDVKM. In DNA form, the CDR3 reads TGTGCCAGCAGTGGAGGCGGTCAGCCCCAGCATTTT. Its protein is CASSGGGQPQHF.

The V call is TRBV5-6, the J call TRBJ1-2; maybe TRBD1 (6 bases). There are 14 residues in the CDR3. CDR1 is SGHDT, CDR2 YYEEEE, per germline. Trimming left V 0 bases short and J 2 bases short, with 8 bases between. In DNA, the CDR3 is TGTGCCAGCAGCTTGGGCGGACAGAACTATGGCTACACCTTC. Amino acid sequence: CASSLGGQNYGYTF.

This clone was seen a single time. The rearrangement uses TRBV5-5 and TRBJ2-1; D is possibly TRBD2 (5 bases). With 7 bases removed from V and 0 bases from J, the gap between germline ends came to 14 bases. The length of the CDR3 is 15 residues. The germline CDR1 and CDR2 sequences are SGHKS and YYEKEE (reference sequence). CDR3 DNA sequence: TGTGCCAGCTTGGAGGTGGGGAACTCCTACAATGAGCAGTTCTTC. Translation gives CASLEVGNSYNEQFF.

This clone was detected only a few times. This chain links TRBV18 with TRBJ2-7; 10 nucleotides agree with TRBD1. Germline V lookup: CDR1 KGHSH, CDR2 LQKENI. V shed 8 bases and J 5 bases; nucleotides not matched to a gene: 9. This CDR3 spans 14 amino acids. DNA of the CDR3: TGTGCCAGCCTTGCCGGGACAGGGGCCCACGAGCAGTACTTC. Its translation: CASLAGTGAHEQYF.

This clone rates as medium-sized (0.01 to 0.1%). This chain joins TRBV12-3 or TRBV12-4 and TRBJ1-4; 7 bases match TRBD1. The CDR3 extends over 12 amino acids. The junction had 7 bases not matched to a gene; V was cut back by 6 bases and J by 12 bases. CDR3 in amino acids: CASRLDREELFF. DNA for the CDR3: TGTGCCAGCAGACTAGACAGGGAGGAACTGTTTTTT.

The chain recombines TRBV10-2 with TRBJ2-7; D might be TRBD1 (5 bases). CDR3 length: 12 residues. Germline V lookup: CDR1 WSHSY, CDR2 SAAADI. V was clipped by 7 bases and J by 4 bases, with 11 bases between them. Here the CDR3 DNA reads TGCGCCAGCACCCCAGGGAATTACGAGCAGTACTTC. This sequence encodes CASTPGNYEQYF.

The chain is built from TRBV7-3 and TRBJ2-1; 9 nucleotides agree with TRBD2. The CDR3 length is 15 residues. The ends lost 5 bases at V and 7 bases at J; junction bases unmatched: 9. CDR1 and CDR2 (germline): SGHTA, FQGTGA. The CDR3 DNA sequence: TGTGCCAGCAGCCCAAGCGGGAGGCCCGCTAATGAGCAGTTCTTC. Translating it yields CASSPSGRPANEQFF.

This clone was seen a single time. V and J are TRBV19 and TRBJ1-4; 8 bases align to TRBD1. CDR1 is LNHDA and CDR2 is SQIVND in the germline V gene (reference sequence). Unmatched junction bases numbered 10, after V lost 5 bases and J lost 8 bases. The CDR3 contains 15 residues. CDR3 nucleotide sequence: TGTGCCAGTAGTCTCGGACAGGGAGGAAGCGAAAAACTGTTTTTT. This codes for CASSLGQGGSEKLFF.

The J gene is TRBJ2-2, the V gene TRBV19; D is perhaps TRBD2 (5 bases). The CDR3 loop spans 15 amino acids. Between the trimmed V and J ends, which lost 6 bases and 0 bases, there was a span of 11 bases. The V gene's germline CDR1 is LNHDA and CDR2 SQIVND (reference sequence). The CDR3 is CASRFERTNTGELFF. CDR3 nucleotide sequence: TGTGCCAGTAGGTTTGAGCGGACGAACACCGGGGAGCTGTTTTTT.

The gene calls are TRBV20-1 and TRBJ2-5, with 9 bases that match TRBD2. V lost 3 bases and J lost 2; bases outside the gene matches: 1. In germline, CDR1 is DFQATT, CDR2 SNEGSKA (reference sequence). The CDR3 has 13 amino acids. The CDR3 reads CSASLAGQETQYF. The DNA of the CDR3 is TGCAGTGCTAGTCTAGCGGGACAAGAGACCCAGTACTTC.

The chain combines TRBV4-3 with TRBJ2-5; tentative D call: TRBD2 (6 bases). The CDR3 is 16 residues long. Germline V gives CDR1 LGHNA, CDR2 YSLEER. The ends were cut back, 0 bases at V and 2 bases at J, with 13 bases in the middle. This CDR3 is CASSQDAGGWQETQYF. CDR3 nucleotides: TGCGCCAGCAGCCAAGATGCCGGGGGTTGGCAAGAGACCCAGTACTTC.

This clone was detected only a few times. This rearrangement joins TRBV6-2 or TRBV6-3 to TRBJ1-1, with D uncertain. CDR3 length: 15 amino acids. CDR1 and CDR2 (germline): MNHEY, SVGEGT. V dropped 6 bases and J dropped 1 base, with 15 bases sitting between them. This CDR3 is CASSDTSRRNTEAFF. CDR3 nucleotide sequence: TGTGCCAGCAGCGACACGAGCCGACGGAACACTGAAGCTTTCTTT.